This is a list of T cell receptor beta chains from one sample in a study of CD8 T cells in Susac syndrome. In TCRdb, the immunoSEQ multiplex PCR reads were re-called with MiXCR into one record per CDR3 protein. In the table there are some 120,000 distinct CDR3 sequences, roughly 94% of which are singletons. What was sequenced was CD4+ T cells from PBMCs. Receptors were obtained from a human donor with multiple sclerosis. The CDR3 runs from the conserved cysteine through the conserved F or W. D genes are given only for firm matches. Clone size is given for some rows only: seen once, a few or many times, or a class if the clone is expanded.

abundance	v_gene	d_gene	j_gene	CDR3aa	CDR3nt
.	TRBV6-5	.	TRBJ1-1	CASSYEGVGTEAFF	TGTGCCAGCAGTTACGAAGGGGTGGGCACTGAAGCTTTCTTT
.	TRBV12-3/TRBV12-4	TRBD1	TRBJ1-2	CASSQQGISGYTF	TGTGCCAGCAGTCAACAGGGGATCAGCGGCTACACCTTC
.	TRBV9	.	TRBJ1-2	CASSVGPSYGYTF	TGTGCCAGCAGCGTAGGACCCTCCTATGGCTACACCTTC
.	TRBV5-6	.	TRBJ2-1	CASSSLPMLVYNEQFF	TGTGCCAGCAGCTCGCTTCCGATGCTGGTTTACAATGAGCAGTTCTTC
.	TRBV6-5	TRBD1	TRBJ2-5	CASSYQVPTGTGELGETQYF	TGTGCCAGCAGTTACCAGGTTCCCACCGGGACAGGGGAGCTTGGTGAGACCCAGTACTTC
.	TRBV30	TRBD2	TRBJ2-1	CAWSDPGLAGGRVYNEQFF	TGTGCCTGGAGTGACCCGGGACTAGCGGGAGGCCGGGTTTACAATGAGCAGTTCTTC
.	TRBV30	.	TRBJ2-3	CAWSVGGADTQYF	TGTGCCTGGAGTGTGGGGGGCGCAGATACGCAGTATTTT
.	TRBV6-5	.	TRBJ2-7	CASRLQGEGPYEQYF	TGTGCCAGCAGGCTACAGGGTGAGGGACCATACGAGCAGTACTTC
once	TRBV11-2	TRBD1	TRBJ1-2	CASSLPTGAGGYTF	TGTGCCAGCAGCTTGCCGACAGGGGCAGGAGGCTACACCTTC
.	TRBV30	.	TRBJ1-1	CAWSFNPNTEAFF	TGTGCCTGGAGTTTTAACCCGAACACTGAAGCTTTCTTT
.	TRBV4-1	.	TRBJ1-1	CASRIESRRMTEAFF	TGCGCCAGTCGTATCGAGAGTCGCCGCATGACTGAAGCTTTCTTT
.	TRBV7-2	.	TRBJ2-7	CASSKRTDIYEQYF	TGTGCCAGCAGCAAAAGGACGGACATATACGAGCAGTACTTC
.	TRBV18	TRBD1	TRBJ1-2	CASSPTDRAGGYTF	TGTGCCAGCTCACCGACCGACAGGGCGGGTGGCTACACCTTC
.	TRBV30	.	TRBJ2-2	CAWWDSNRAGELFF	TGTGCCTGGTGGGACTCCAATAGAGCCGGGGAGCTGTTTTTT
.	TRBV6-2/TRBV6-3	TRBD2	TRBJ2-5	CASSYLSGRKETQYF	TGTGCCAGCAGTTACCTGAGCGGGAGAAAAGAGACCCAGTACTTC
.	TRBV7-9	.	TRBJ2-5	CASSLGAKQETQYF	TGTGCCAGCAGCTTAGGAGCCAAACAAGAGACCCAGTACTTC
.	TRBV4-1	.	TRBJ1-5	CASSYSYSNQPQHF	TGCGCCAGCAGCTACTCTTATAGCAATCAGCCCCAGCATTTT
.	TRBV30	.	TRBJ2-2	CAWSPPTHRDTGELFF	TGTGCCTGGAGTCCCCCAACCCACAGGGATACCGGGGAGCTGTTTTTT
once	TRBV6-1	.	TRBJ2-5	CASGERRDGETQYF	TGTGCCAGCGGTGAAAGAAGGGACGGGGAGACCCAGTACTTC
.	TRBV19	TRBD1	TRBJ1-3	CASSVGQGFGNTIYF	TGTGCCAGTAGTGTCGGACAGGGATTTGGAAACACCATATATTTT
.	TRBV20-1	.	TRBJ1-2	CSASPPGGIGGYTF	TGCAGTGCTAGTCCTCCGGGGGGTATCGGCGGCTACACCTTC
once	TRBV15	TRBD1	TRBJ1-4	CATSRGGQGNEKLFF	TGTGCCACCAGCCGTGGGGGACAGGGTAATGAAAAACTGTTTTTT
.	TRBV20-1	TRBD1	TRBJ2-4	CSAGQGNKNIQYF	TGCAGTGCTGGACAGGGAAACAAAAACATTCAGTACTTC
.	TRBV4-2	TRBD2	TRBJ2-1	CASSQDALAGAIQFF	TGTGCCAGCAGCCAAGATGCCCTAGCGGGGGCAATACAGTTCTTC
.	TRBV7-2	.	TRBJ2-1	CASSSTWEQFF	TGTGCCAGCAGCTCTACATGGGAGCAGTTCTTC
once	TRBV7-2	.	TRBJ2-3	CASSLLWRGGNTQYF	TGTGCCAGCAGCCTCCTTTGGAGGGGGGGGAATACGCAGTATTTT
once	TRBV12-3/TRBV12-4	.	TRBJ1-2	CASREQGFGGYTF	TGTGCCAGCAGGGAACAGGGATTTGGAGGCTACACCTTC
.	TRBV19	.	TRBJ2-2	CASSIDLRGTNTGELFF	TGTGCCAGTAGTATAGACCTCCGGGGCACGAACACCGGGGAGCTGTTTTTT
.	TRBV29-1	TRBD1	TRBJ2-2	CSVDETGGPGELFF	TGCAGCGTTGATGAGACAGGGGGACCCGGGGAGCTGTTTTTT
.	TRBV6-1	TRBD2	TRBJ2-2	CASSALAGGPEIGELFF	TGTGCCAGCAGTGCACTAGCGGGGGGGCCGGAGATCGGGGAGCTGTTTTTT
.	TRBV12-3/TRBV12-4	.	TRBJ1-2	CASIRGGRSGYTF	TGTGCCAGCATTCGGGGCGGACGAAGCGGCTACACCTTC
.	TRBV7-9	TRBD1	TRBJ2-5	CASSLATGVKETQYF	TGTGCCAGCAGCTTAGCGACAGGGGTGAAAGAGACCCAGTACTTC
.	TRBV19	.	TRBJ2-6	CATSGVFSGANVLTF	TGTGCCACCTCGGGAGTCTTCTCTGGGGCCAACGTCCTGACTTTC
.	TRBV12-3/TRBV12-4	.	TRBJ2-7	CASSFGVLALQGQYF	TGTGCCAGCAGTTTCGGGGTACTAGCACTCCAGGGGCAGTACTTC
.	TRBV6-5	TRBD1	TRBJ1-6	CASKGTGGESSPLHF	TGTGCCAGCAAGGGGACAGGGGGCGAATCCTCACCCCTCCACTTT
few	TRBV29-1	TRBD2	TRBJ2-7	CSVAPGTNSYEQYF	TGCAGCGTAGCTCCCGGGACTAACTCCTACGAGCAGTACTTC
.	TRBV6-6	.	TRBJ2-3	CASSYLGKGTDTQYF	TGTGCCAGCAGTTACCTTGGGAAGGGCACAGATACGCAGTATTTT
.	TRBV10-3	TRBD1	TRBJ1-1	CAISEYRTGSPEAFF	TGTGCCATCAGTGAGTACAGGACAGGCAGCCCTGAAGCTTTCTTT
.	TRBV10-3	.	TRBJ1-1	CAIGGGGTEAFF	TGTGCCATCGGGGGAGGTGGCACTGAAGCTTTCTTT
.	TRBV12-3/TRBV12-4	.	TRBJ1-5	CASSLQPNQPQHF	TGTGCCAGCAGTCTACAACCCAATCAGCCCCAGCATTTT
.	TRBV5-1	.	TRBJ1-1	CASTLGRAPSAEAFF	TGCGCCAGCACCCTTGGTCGGGCTCCGAGCGCTGAAGCTTTCTTT